This T cell receptor (beta chain) was profiled in a study of neoadjuvant nivolumab and ipilimumab in lung cancer. Points from the study as a whole: A small number of samples were TCR sequenced.

TCRdb's table, derived via immunoSEQ multiplex PCR, lists solely in-frame clones and lacks some. The sample lists 7,500 to 10,000 clones; around 81% were seen once. This clone has more than one count but fewer than ten. Antigen specificity is unknown. This receptor was taken from an adult with non-small cell lung cancer. Sample: peripheral blood, taken before neoadjuvant nivolumab, alone or with ipilimumab.

This CDR3 reads CASSLDTLYEQYF. For the CDR3, the DNA is TGTGCCAGCAGCCTGGACACCCTCTACGAGCAGTACTTC. The gene calls are TRBV7-8 and TRBJ2-7; a possible D gene is TRBD1 (5 bases). The germline CDR1 and CDR2 sequences are SGHVS and FQNEAQ. V shed 5 bases and J shed 3 bases, with 11 bases lying between them. This CDR3 has 13 amino acids.